This passage covers 10 T cell receptor beta chains from one sample sequenced in a study of T cell responses to AZD1222 COVID-19 vaccine. TCRdb keeps only in-frame clones here, not all; method: immunoSEQ multiplex PCR. The data hold 100,000 to 120,000 clones, with roughly 92% observed a single time. The sample was peripheral blood, taken 28 days after the second AZD1222 dose. Receptor source: an adult who received the AZD1222 COVID-19 vaccine.

The genes are TRBV7-9 and TRBJ1-1; D is ambiguous. This CDR3 comprises 14 residues. V dropped 5 bases and J dropped 1 base, with 11 bases sitting between them. Germline CDR1 reads SEHNR; CDR2 reads FQNEAQ (reference sequence). Here the CDR3 reads CASSTLTGNTEAFF. As DNA, the CDR3 is TGTGCCAGCAGCACTCTCACGGGGAACACTGAAGCTTTCTTT.

The rearrangement uses TRBV12-5 and TRBJ2-1, with TRBD1 identical over 9 bases. Trimming cost V 0 bases and J 5 bases; bases outside gene matches: 11. The length of the CDR3 is 18 residues. Looked up from germline, CDR1 is LGHNT and CDR2 is FRNRAP. CDR3 bases: TGTGCTAGTGGTTTGGTACCTGATGGACAGGGGATCAACAATGAGCAGTTCTTC. It is translated as CASGLVPDGQGINNEQFF.

The rearrangement links TRBV19 to TRBJ1-5, with TRBD1 matching over 7 bases. CDR1 is LNHDA, CDR2 SQIVND, per germline (reference sequence). The CDR3 runs to 15 residues. V shed 3 bases, J shed 4 bases, and the junction held 6 bases outside the gene matches. Here the CDR3 DNA reads TGTGCCAGTAGTATTCGGGACAGCAATAATCAGCCCCAGCATTTT. Residues: CASSIRDSNNQPQHF.

CDR3 nucleotide sequence: TGTGCCAGTACGGACAGGGGGCATACCCTGCTCACTGAAGCTTTCTTT. It specifies CASTDRGHTLLTEAFF. The chain uses TRBV19 and TRBJ1-1; 11 bases match TRBD1. Per germline, CDR1 LNHDA and CDR2 SQIVND (reference sequence). J gave up 4 bases and V 7 bases, and 11 bases lay outside the gene matches. The CDR3 runs 16 residues.

This chain connects TRBV7-2 to TRBJ2-3; 12 nucleotides line up with TRBD2. The CDR3 is 16 amino acids. V dropped 4 bases and J dropped 5; count of bases not matched to a gene: 7. Germline V gene sequence: CDR1 SGHTA, CDR2 FQGNSA. The CDR3 sequence: CASSSRTSGVRDTQYF. The CDR3 DNA follows: TGTGCCAGCAGCTCCCGGACTAGCGGGGTAAGAGATACGCAGTATTTT.

The genes are TRBV5-4 and TRBJ1-2, with D uncertain. Germline CDR1 reads SGHNT; CDR2 reads YYREEE (reference sequence). The CDR3 covers 14 residues. V was shortened by 3 bases and J by 4 bases, with 13 bases between the two germline ends. The CDR3 spells CASSSRQKGYGYTF. CDR3 DNA: TGTGCCAGCAGCTCCCGCCAAAAGGGCTATGGCTACACCTTC.

The rearrangement links TRBV18 to TRBJ1-2; TRBD1 agrees at 9 bases. CDR1 is KGHSH, CDR2 LQKENI, per germline. Trimming at V came to 4 bases and at J to 6 bases, leaving 3 bases not matched to a gene. This CDR3 spans 13 amino acids. The chain's CDR3 is CASSLWDRDGYTF. For the CDR3, the DNA is TGTGCCAGCTCACTCTGGGACAGGGATGGCTACACCTTC.

This sequence joins TRBV5-1 and TRBJ1-6; 8 positions agree with TRBD1. CDR1 SGHRS and CDR2 YFSETQ come from the germline V gene. V shed 4 bases, J shed 9 bases, and the junction held 6 bases outside the gene matches. The length of the CDR3 is 14 residues. The CDR3 DNA reads as TGCGCCAGCAGCCCCGGACAGGGAGGTTCACCCCTCCACTTT. Translating it yields CASSPGQGGSPLHF.

This clone has a single count. The J gene is TRBJ1-4, the V gene TRBV7-9, with a possible D match to TRBD1 (6 bases). Trimming pared 0 bases from V and 7 bases from J, leaving 18 bases between. In germline, CDR1 is SEHNR, CDR2 FQNEAQ (reference sequence). This CDR3 spans 17 amino acids. The CDR3 DNA reads TGTGCCAGCAGCTTAGCGGTGGGCAGGGGTACGGGTGAAAAACTGTTTTTT. Translated, it gives CASSLAVGRGTGEKLFF.

The genes are TRBV7-2 and TRBJ2-7; 10 bases fit TRBD2. Trimming took 5 bases from V and 0 from J; bases not matched to a gene: 13. The V gene's germline CDR1 is SGHTA and CDR2 FQGNSA. The CDR3 contains 18 residues. The CDR3 DNA follows: TGTGCCAGCAGCCTCACGGTGCGAGCGGGGGGGATCTCCTACGAGCAGTACTTC. Translating gives CASSLTVRAGGISYEQYF.